The T cell receptor beta chain described here comes from a study of blood T cell repertoires in COVID-19. For the study at large: COVID-19 samples, acute and convalescent, were from the United States, Italy and Spain. In each case, the material was cDNA or gDNA derived from T cells, B-cell-depleted T cells, or PBMCs.

This CDR3 has 15 residues. Germline V gene data show CDR1 as SGHTA and CDR2 as FQGTGA. V gave up 2 bases and J gave up 2 bases, with 10 bases separating them. Per the original data handling: Researchers report that nucleated cell counts were estimated from reference gene primer amplification. Only in-frame clones appear in the TCRdb table, and some are missing; sequencing was by immunoSEQ multiplex PCR. Clone size and the V and J calls come from that table; the DNA yielded D and trimming. This sample has under 250,000 clones, with roughly four fifths found just once. The chain recombines TRBV7-3 with TRBJ2-1; possibly TRBD2 for D (5 bases). The TCR was taken from a man aged 45-60 years with acute or convalescent COVID-19. The sequenced material came from peripheral blood. CDR3 residues: CASSLGLAAYNEQFF. For the CDR3, the DNA is TGTGCCAGCAGCTTAGGGCTAGCAGCCTACAATGAGCAGTTCTTC. The full variable domain, with the rest looked up from reference TRBV7-3 and TRBJ2-1, is GAGVSQTPSNKVTEKGKYVELRCDPISGHTALYWYRQSLGQGPEFLIYFQGTGAADDSGLPNDRFFAVRPEGSVSTLKIQRTERGDSAVYLCASSLGLAAYNEQFFGPGTRLTVL.